This T cell receptor (beta chain) was retrieved from a study of early T cells in non-severe SARS-CoV-2 infection. Background on the study: Unpaired chains resulted from sequencing bulk RNA of unsorted whole blood. Study-wide results and caveats: A preference for anti-spike CD8 responses marked VDJdb matching, which missed private and CD4 specificities.

Concerning this clonotype itself: Antigen specificity is unknown.

CDR1 SGHRS and CDR2 YFSETQ come from the germline V gene. V was shortened by 6 bases and J by 6 bases, with 22 bases between the two germline ends. There are 15 residues in the CDR3. Attachment of unique molecular identifiers was made to individual cDNA molecules. TCRdb re-called the 5' RACE reads with MiXCR, one entry per CDR3 protein. The sample includes around 55,000 distinct CDR3 sequences, around 12% of them seen just once. The source is an adult who was a healthcare worker with PCR-confirmed SARS-CoV-2 infection or an uninfected control (not recorded which). The specimen sequenced was whole blood. V usage is TRBV5-1 and J usage is TRBJ2-7, with D possibly being TRBD1 (6 bases). The CDR3 DNA follows: TGCGCCAGCACCCCACCGGGTCAGGGGAGCCGCGAGCAGTACTTC. Encoded protein: CASTPPGQGSREQYF.